This TCR beta chain was documented in a study of blood T cells in healthy people across ages (dated by TCRdb to between 2014 and 2017). Background for the entire study: In model experiments, roughly one uniquely barcoded TCR beta cDNA molecule per two T cells was captured by template switching. The study measured age-related changes in TCR beta repertoire diversity using deep sequencing normalized with unique cDNA molecular identifiers. Four age groups were formed from the donors: young (average about 16 years), middle-aged (approximately 39), aged (62) and long-lived (about 80). To avoid experimental bias, donors of different ages were distributed randomly across sequencing lanes. For two donors (one aged 18 to 29 and one aged 80 or older), the study analyzed two additional independent replicas of 1 million unique cDNA reads from the same blood draw.

What the research found in general, with its limitations: Observed TCR beta diversity correlated strongly with the percentage of naive T cells measured by flow cytometry. Estimates of total diversity from one million sequenced T cells were regarded as lower bounds and underestimates. Donor CMV infection status was unknown, potentially confounding age-related changes in expanded clonotypes. Compared with the aged group, more naive CD4+ T cells, fewer expanded clones and increased TCR diversity were shown by the long-lived group, suggesting age selection. Since profiling was done on bulk unsorted PBMCs, naive and antigen-experienced compartments could not be conclusively compared. As age increased, observed TCR beta diversity per million T cells dropped in a roughly linear way, and a significant reduction was already evident by age about 36.

Donors were 30 to 45 systemically healthy Caucasian individuals from Russia aged roughly 6 to 100 years. Each donor gave around 9.9 milliliters of peripheral blood, collected into EDTA-treated Vacutainer tubes. PBMCs were isolated by Ficoll-Paque density-gradient centrifugation, with at least 7 million obtained per sample. Trizol reagent was used to extract total RNA from PBMCs, with at least 5.5 micrograms per sample. Naive CD45RAhigh/CD27high T cell percentages were measured by flow cytometry on a PBMC aliquot from every donor. This clonotype was counted a few times. No antigen is known for it. No qualities accompany the bases; no much larger clone lies one base away. Library preparation employed 5' RACE. Sequencer: Illumina HiSeq 2500. A second PCR of roughly 6 to 11 cycles was run with a J-beta primer mix and a sample-barcoded 5' primer. A unique molecular identifier was introduced onto each TCR beta cDNA molecule by a template-switch 5' adaptor carrying 12 random nucleotides. Each sample yielded at least 2.5 million CDR3-containing paired-end reads. First-strand cDNA was synthesized from all RNA with the Mint cDNA synthesis kit, primed by a TRBC-specific oligonucleotide. Following uracil-DNA glycosylase treatment, all cDNA underwent a first 18-cycle PCR with the universal primers M1SS and BC2_uni_R. Regarding the original processing steps: Normalization of each sample was performed by random selection of 1 million high-quality reads, each carrying a distinct molecular identifier. Instead of being binned into consensus sequences, reads with shared molecular identifiers were discarded. MiTCR, set to a Q25 quality threshold and the strictest error-elimination algorithm, was used for CDR3 identification, clonotype clustering and error correction. A nonparametric unseen species model with Euler transformation was used to estimate a lower bound on total TCR beta diversity. The public reads were reprocessed in TCRdb via fastp at Q25 and MiXCR, keeping in-frame beta chains. Records with the same CDR3 protein are collapsed into one entry carrying the most frequent genes and DNA. The V and J calls were not made by the authors but by TCRdb's processing. For this sample the table gives some 710,000 distinct CDR3 sequences, of which about a fifth were detected only once. The top ten hold around a fifth of the sample.

Its CDR3 holds 17 amino acids, cysteine through phenylalanine. The sequence is cut down to CDR3 DNA, 51 bases in frame from base 1. V lost 0 bases and J lost 6 bases, and the count of bases not matched to a germline gene is 5. CDR1 is given as SEHNR and CDR2 as FQNEAQ, both from the germline V gene (reference sequence). This receptor was obtained from a man between 65 and 85 years old in good health. The sequencing input was blood. The chain links TRBV7-9 with TRBJ2-2; TRBD2 aligns with 12 central bases. The DNA sequence is as follows: TGTGCCAGCAGCTTAGCTCGACTAGCGGGAGTATCCGGGGAGCTGTTTTTT. This is translated as CASSLARLAGVSGELFF.